This T cell receptor (beta chain) was retrieved from a study of Graves' ophthalmopathy and Graves' hyperthyroidism. At the level of the study: Peripheral blood sampling occurred at initial diagnosis, before any treatment. Overall study results and limits: Its predictions of ophthalmopathy progression gave the model over 65% sensitivity and 72.22% specificity.

Donors with ophthalmopathy: moderate-to-severe activity, CAS ≥3, NOSPECS ≥4, duration under 3 months. Patients were diagnosed from clinical symptoms, serum thyroxine, TRAb, thyroid ultrasound and orbital computed tomography. With regard to this clonotype: Its target is unknown.

V gave up 2 bases and J gave up 1 base, with 12 bases separating them. The CDR3 has 15 amino acids. Germline assignment: CDR1 MNHEY and CDR2 SMNVEV (reference sequence). Scientists amplified the TCR beta CDR3 regions from RNA transcripts. Second-round multiplex PCR came after first-round RT-PCR with HTBI primers. TCRdb reprocessed the multiplex PCR reads with MiXCR, giving one entry per CDR3 protein. The repertoire holds 300,000 to 400,000 distinct CDR3 sequences, with under 20% as singletons. This rearrangement joins TRBV27 to TRBJ2-7; D perhaps matches TRBD2 (6 bases). The receptor's source is an adult man with Graves' ophthalmopathy. Sequences were obtained from peripheral blood. The CDR3 loop is CASSLEPGASYEQYF. Written as DNA, the CDR3 is TGTGCCAGCAGTTTAGAACCGGGAGCTTCCTACGAGCAGTACTTC.